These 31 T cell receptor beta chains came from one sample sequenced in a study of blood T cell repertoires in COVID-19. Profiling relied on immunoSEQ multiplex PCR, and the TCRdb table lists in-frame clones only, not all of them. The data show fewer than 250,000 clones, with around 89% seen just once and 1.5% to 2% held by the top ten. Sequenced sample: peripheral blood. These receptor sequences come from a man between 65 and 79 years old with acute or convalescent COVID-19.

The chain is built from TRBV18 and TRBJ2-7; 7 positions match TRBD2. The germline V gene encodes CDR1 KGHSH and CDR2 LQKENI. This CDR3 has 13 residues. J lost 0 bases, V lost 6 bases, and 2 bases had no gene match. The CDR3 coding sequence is TGTGCCAGCTCCGGGGGGAACTCCTACGAGCAGTACTTC. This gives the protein CASSGGNSYEQYF.

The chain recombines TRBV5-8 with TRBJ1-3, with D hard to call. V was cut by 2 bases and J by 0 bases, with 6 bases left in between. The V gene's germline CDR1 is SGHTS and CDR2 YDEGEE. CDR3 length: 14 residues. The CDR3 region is CASSFGHSGNTIYF. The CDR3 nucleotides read TGTGCCAGCAGCTTTGGCCACTCTGGAAACACCATATATTTT.

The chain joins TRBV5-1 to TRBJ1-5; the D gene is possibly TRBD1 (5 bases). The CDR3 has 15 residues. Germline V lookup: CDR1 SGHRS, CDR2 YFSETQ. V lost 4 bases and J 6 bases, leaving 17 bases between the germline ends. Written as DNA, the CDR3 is TGCGCCAGCAGCCCCCTGGGGGAGGGGAGTCAGCCCCAGCATTTT. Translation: CASSPLGEGSQPQHF.

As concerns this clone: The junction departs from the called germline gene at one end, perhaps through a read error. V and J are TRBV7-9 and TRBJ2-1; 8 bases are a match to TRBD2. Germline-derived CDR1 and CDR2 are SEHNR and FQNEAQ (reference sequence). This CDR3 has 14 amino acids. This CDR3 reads CASSIAGNRAEQFF. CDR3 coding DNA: TGTGCCAGCAGCATAGCGGGAAACAGGGCTGAGCAGTTCTTC.

CDR3 nucleotides: TGTGCCAGTAGTCTAGCGGGAGCCATAGATACGCAGTATTTT. It translates to CASSLAGAIDTQYF. V gene TRBV19 combines with J gene TRBJ2-3, with 10 bases that match TRBD2. With 5 bases clipped from V and 5 bases from J, the junction kept 4 bases outside the gene matches. Germline V gives CDR1 LNHDA, CDR2 SQIVND (reference sequence). The CDR3 loop spans 14 amino acids.

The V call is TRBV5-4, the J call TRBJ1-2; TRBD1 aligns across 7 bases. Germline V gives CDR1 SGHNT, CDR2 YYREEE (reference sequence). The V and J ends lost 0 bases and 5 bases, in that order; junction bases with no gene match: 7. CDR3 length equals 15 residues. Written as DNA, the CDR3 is TGTGCCAGCAGCTTGGTTGGGACAGCAACTTATGGCTACACCTTC. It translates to CASSLVGTATYGYTF.

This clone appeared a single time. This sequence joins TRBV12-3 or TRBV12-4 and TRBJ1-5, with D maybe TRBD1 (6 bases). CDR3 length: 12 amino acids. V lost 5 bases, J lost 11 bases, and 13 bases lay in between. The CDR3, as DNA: TGTGCCAGCAGTCTCTATCGACAGGCCCAGCATTTT. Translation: CASSLYRQAQHF.

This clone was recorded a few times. CDR3 loop: CASSLGTVNEQFF. CDR3 DNA sequence: TGTGCCAGCAGCTTGGGGACAGTCAATGAGCAGTTCTTC. The V and J genes are TRBV11-2 and TRBJ2-1, with 7 nucleotides matching TRBD1. V lost 3 bases to trimming and J lost 6 bases; unmatched junction nucleotides: 2. The V gene's germline CDR1 is SGHAT and CDR2 FQNNGV. The CDR3 covers 13 residues. Full variable domain (outside the CDR3, taken from reference TRBV11-2 and TRBJ2-1): EAGVAQSPRYKIIEKRQSVAFWCNPISGHATLYWYQQILGQGPKLLIQFQNNGVVDDSQLPKDRFSAERLKGVDSTLKIQPAKLEDSAVYLCASSLGTVNEQFFGPGTRLTVL.

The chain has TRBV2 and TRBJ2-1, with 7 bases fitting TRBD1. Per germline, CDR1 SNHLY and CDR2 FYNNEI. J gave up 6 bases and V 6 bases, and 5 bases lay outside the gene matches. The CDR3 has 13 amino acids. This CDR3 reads CASRVTGVNEQFF. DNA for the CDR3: TGTGCCAGCAGGGTTACAGGGGTCAATGAGCAGTTCTTC. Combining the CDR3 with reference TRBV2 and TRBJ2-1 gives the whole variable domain EPEVTQTPSHQVTQMGQEVILRCVPISNHLYFYWYRQILGQKVEFLVSFYNNEISEKSEIFDDQFSVERPDGSNFTLKIRSTKLEDSAMYFCASRVTGVNEQFFGPGTRLTVL.

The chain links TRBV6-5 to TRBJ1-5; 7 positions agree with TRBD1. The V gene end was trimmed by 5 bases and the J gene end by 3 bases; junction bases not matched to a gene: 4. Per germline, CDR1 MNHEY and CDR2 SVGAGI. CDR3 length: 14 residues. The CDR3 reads CASSPGQANQPQHF. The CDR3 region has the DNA TGTGCCAGCAGTCCAGGACAGGCCAATCAGCCCCAGCATTTT.

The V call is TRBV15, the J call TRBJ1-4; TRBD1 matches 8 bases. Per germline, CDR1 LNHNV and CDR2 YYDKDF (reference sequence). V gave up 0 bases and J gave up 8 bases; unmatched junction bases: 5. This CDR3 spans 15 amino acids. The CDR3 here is CATSRDRGPGEKLFF. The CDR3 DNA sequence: TGTGCCACCAGCAGAGACAGGGGGCCGGGAGAAAAACTGTTTTTT.

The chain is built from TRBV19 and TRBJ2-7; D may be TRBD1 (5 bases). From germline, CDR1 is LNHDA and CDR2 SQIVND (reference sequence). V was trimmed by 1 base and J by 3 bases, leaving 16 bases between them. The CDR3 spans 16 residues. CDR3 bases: TGTGCCAGTAGTATAGGGGCAGGGTCAGACTTCTACGAGCAGTACTTC. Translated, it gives CASSIGAGSDFYEQYF.

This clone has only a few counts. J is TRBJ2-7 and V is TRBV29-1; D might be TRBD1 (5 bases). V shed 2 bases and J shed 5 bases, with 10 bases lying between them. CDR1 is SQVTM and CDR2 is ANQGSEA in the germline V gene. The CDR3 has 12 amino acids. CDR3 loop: CSVEQGSDEQYF. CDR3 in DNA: TGCAGCGTTGAACAGGGAAGCGACGAGCAGTACTTC.

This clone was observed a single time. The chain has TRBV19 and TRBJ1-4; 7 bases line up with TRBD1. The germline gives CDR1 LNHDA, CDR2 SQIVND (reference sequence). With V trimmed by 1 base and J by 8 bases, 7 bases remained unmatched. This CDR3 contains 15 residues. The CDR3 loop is CASSIGGTEKEKLFF. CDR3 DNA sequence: TGTGCCAGTAGTATAGGTGGGACAGAAAAGGAAAAACTGTTTTTT.

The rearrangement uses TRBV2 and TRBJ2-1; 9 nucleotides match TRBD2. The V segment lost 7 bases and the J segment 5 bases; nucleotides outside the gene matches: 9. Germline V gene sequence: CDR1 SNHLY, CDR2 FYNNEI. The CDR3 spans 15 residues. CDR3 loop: CASTRTTSGNNEQFF. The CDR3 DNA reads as TGTGCCAGCACCCGGACGACTAGCGGTAACAATGAGCAGTTCTTC.

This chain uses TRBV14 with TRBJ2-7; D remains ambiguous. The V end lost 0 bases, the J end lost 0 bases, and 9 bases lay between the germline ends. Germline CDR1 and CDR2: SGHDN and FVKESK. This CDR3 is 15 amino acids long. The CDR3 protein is CASSQDPESSYEQYF. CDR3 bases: TGTGCCAGCAGCCAAGATCCGGAGAGCTCCTACGAGCAGTACTTC.

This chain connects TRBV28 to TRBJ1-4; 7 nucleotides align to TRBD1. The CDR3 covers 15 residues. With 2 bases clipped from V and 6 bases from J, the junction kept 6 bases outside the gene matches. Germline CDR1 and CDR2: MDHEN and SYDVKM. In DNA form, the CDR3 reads TGTGCCAGCAGTTTAGGTGGGACAGTCGATGAAAAACTGTTTTTT. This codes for CASSLGGTVDEKLFF.

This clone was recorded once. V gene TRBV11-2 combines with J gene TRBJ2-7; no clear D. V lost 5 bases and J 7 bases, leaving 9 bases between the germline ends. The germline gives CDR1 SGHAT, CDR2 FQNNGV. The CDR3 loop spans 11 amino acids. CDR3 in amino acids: CASSHVQEQYF. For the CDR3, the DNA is TGTGCCAGCAGCCACGTTCAGGAGCAGTACTTC. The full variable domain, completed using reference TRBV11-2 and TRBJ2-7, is EAGVAQSPRYKIIEKRQSVAFWCNPISGHATLYWYQQILGQGPKLLIQFQNNGVVDDSQLPKDRFSAERLKGVDSTLKIQPAKLEDSAVYLCASSHVQEQYFGPGTRLTVT.

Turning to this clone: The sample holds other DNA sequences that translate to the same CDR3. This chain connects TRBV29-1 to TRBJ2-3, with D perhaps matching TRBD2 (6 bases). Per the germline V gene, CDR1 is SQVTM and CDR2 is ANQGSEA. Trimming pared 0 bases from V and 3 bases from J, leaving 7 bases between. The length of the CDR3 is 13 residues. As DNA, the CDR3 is TGCAGCGTTGAAGAGGGGGGAACAGATACGCAGTATTTT. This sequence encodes CSVEEGGTDTQYF.

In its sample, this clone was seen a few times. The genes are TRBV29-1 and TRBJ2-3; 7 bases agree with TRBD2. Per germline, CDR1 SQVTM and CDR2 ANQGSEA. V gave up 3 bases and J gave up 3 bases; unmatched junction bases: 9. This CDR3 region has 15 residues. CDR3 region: CSVDPLAEMTDTQYF. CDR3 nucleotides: TGCAGCGTTGACCCTCTAGCGGAGATGACAGATACGCAGTATTTT.

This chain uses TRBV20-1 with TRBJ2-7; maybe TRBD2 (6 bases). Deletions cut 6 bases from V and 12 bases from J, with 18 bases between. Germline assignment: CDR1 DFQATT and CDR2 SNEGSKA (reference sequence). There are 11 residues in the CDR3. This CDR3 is CSALQDGDLYF. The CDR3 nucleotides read TGCAGTGCGTTACAGGACGGGGACTTGTACTTC.

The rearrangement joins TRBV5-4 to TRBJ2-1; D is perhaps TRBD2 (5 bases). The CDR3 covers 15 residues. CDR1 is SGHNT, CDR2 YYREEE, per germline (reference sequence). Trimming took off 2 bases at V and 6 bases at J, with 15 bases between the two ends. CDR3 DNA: TGTGCCAGCAGCTTAGAGGGCTCCGGATTCAATGAGCAGTTCTTC. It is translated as CASSLEGSGFNEQFF.

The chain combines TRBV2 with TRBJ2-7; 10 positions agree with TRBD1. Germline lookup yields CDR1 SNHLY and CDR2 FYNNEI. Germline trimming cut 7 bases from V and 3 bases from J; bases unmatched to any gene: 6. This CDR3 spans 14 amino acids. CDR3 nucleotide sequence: TGTGCCAGCACCGGAGGGACAGGGGACTACGAGCAGTACTTC. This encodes CASTGGTGDYEQYF. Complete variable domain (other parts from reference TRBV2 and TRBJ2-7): EPEVTQTPSHQVTQMGQEVILRCVPISNHLYFYWYRQILGQKVEFLVSFYNNEISEKSEIFDDQFSVERPDGSNFTLKIRSTKLEDSAMYFCASTGGTGDYEQYFGPGTRLTVT.

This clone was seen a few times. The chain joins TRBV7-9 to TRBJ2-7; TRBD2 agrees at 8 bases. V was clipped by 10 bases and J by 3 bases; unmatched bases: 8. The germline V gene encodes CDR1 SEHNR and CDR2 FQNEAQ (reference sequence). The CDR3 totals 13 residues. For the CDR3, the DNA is TGTGCCATTGGGCGGGGGGAACTCTACGAGCAGTACTTC. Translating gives CAIGRGELYEQYF.

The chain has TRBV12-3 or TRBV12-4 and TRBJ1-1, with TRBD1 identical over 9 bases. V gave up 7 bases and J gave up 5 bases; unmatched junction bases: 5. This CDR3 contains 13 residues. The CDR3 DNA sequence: TGTGCCAGCAATATGGGACAGGGAACTGAAGCTTTCTTT. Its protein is CASNMGQGTEAFF.

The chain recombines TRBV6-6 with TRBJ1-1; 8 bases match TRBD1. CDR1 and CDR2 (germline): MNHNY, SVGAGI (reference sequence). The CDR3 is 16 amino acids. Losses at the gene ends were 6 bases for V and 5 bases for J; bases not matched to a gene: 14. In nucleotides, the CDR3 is TGTGCCAGCAGGGCGAGCCCGGGACAGGATAAAACTGAAGCTTTCTTT. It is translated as CASRASPGQDKTEAFF.

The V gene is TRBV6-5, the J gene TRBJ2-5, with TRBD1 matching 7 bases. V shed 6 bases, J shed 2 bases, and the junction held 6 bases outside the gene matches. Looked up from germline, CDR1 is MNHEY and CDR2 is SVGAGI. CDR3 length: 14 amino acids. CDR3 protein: CASRKDRSQETQYF. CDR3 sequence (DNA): TGTGCCAGCAGGAAGGACAGGAGTCAAGAGACCCAGTACTTC.

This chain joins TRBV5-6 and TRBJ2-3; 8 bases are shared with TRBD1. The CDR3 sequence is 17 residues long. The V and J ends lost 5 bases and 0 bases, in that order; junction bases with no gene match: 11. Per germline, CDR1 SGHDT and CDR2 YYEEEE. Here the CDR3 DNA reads TGTGCCAGCAGACTCGGGTGGGGACAGGCGAGCACAGATACGCAGTATTTT. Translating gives CASRLGWGQASTDTQYF.

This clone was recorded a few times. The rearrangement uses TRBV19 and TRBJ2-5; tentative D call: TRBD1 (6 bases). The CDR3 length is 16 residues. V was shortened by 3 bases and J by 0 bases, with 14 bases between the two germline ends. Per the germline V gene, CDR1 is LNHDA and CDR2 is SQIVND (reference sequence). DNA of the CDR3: TGTGCCAGTAGTATGGGCCTTAGGGGGTACCAAGAGACCCAGTACTTC. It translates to CASSMGLRGYQETQYF.

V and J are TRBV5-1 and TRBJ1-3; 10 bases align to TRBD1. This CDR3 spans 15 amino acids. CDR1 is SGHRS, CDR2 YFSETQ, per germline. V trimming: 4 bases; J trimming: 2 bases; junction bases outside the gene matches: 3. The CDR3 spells CASSRDRGTGNTIYF. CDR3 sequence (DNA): TGCGCCAGCAGCCGGGACAGGGGAACTGGAAACACCATATATTTT.

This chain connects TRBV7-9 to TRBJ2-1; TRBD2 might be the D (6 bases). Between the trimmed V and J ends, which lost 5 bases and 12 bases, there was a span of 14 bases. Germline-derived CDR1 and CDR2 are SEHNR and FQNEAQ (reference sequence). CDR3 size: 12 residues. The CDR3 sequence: CASSAPRGRQFF. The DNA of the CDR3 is TGTGCCAGCAGCGCCCCGCGGGGTCGGCAGTTCTTC.